Below are 7 T cell receptor beta chains sequenced from a single sample in a study of blood T cell repertoires in COVID-19. Only in-frame clones appear in the TCRdb table, and some are missing; sequencing was by immunoSEQ multiplex PCR. The table shows some 78,000 clones, with 86% occurring only once. Sequenced sample: peripheral blood. The receptors were gathered from a man in his forties or fifties with active or convalescent COVID-19.

V gene TRBV3-1 (or the pseudogene TRBV3-2) combines with J gene TRBJ2-7; 8 bases are a match to TRBD2. With V trimmed by 4 bases and J by 2 bases, 10 bases remained unmatched. This CDR3 comprises 16 residues. CDR1 is LGHDT, CDR2 YNNKEL, per germline (reference sequence). The chain's CDR3 is CASSPQAGEIPYEQYF. CDR3 bases: TGTGCCAGCAGCCCACAAGCGGGGGAGATCCCCTACGAGCAGTACTTC.

The V and J genes are TRBV6-2 or TRBV6-3 and TRBJ2-7, with D possibly matching TRBD1 (8 bases). Germline V gene data show CDR1 as MNHEY and CDR2 as SVGEGT. Trimming took 4 bases from V and 2 from J, leaving 15 bases between them. The CDR3 contains 15 residues. The chain's CDR3 is CASSFYRGGPYEQYF. DNA of the CDR3: TGTGCCAGCAGTTTCTACAGGGGGGGACCCTACGAGCAGTACTTC.

This clone was observed a few times. The chain recombines TRBV3-1 (or the pseudogene TRBV3-2) with TRBJ2-3; D might be TRBD1 (6 bases). The length of the CDR3 is 16 residues. The V end lost 4 bases, the J end lost 2 bases, and 16 bases lay between the germline ends. Germline V gene data show CDR1 as LGHDT and CDR2 as YNNKEL (reference sequence). CDR3 in amino acids: CASSREARTDTDTQYF. The DNA for the CDR3 is TGTGCCAGCAGCCGCGAAGCAAGGACAGACACAGATACGCAGTATTTT.

The chain recombines TRBV11-2 with TRBJ1-4; maybe TRBD1 (6 bases). The germline V gene has CDR1 SGHAT and CDR2 FQNNGV. Trimming took 5 bases from V and 7 from J, leaving 14 bases between them. The CDR3 loop spans 14 amino acids. This CDR3 is CASSLKGQPEKLFF. The CDR3 region has the DNA TGTGCCAGCAGCCTAAAAGGACAGCCTGAAAAACTGTTTTTT.

This clone was detected only a few times. V is TRBV4-1 and J is TRBJ1-4; TRBD1 might be the D (5 bases). Germline CDR1 reads MGHRA; CDR2 reads YSYEKL. This CDR3 is 16 amino acids long. Trimming took 1 base from V and 7 from J, leaving 16 bases between them. The CDR3 reads CASSQALTTAGEKLFF. The CDR3 nucleotides are TGCGCCAGCAGCCAAGCGCTGACGACAGCGGGTGAAAAACTGTTTTTT.

The V and J genes are TRBV5-1 and TRBJ2-4; D might be TRBD1 (6 bases). The germline V gene has CDR1 SGHRS and CDR2 YFSETQ. The CDR3 has 16 residues. The V end was cut by 4 bases, the J end by 0 bases, with 14 bases between. Written as DNA, the CDR3 is TGCGCCAGCAGCCCCGGACAGACTCTAGCCAAAAACATTCAGTACTTC. Translated, it gives CASSPGQTLAKNIQYF.

The V and J genes are TRBV6-5 and TRBJ2-5, with TRBD2 matching over 11 bases. CDR1 is MNHEY and CDR2 is SVGAGI in the germline V gene. The CDR3 length is 16 residues. The J segment lost 7 bases and the V segment lost 4 bases, leaving 11 bases of the junction unmatched. The CDR3 DNA reads TGTGCCAGCAGTTCCGGGGTAGCGGGGGGGTTCGGGACCCAGTACTTC. This encodes CASSSGVAGGFGTQYF.